This T cell receptor (beta chain) comes out of a study of Tregs in tolerant kidney transplant recipients (dated by TCRdb to the late 2010s). Concerning the study at large: Additional Treg samples were obtained from an approximately 3-day mixed lymphocyte reaction with belatacept, in some cases followed by a roughly 5-day donor restimulation, before recipient CD4+CD25+CD127- cells were sorted. Antibodies distinguished recipient from donor cells when sorting primary belatacept mixed lymphocyte reaction cultures. In a few healthy controls, several methods of expanding Tregs specific for an allogeneic donor were compared by TCRbeta repertoire sequencing. The study applied TCRbeta sequencing to find donor-specific regulatory T cells before combined kidney and bone marrow transplantation and then followed those same cells after transplant. On the study overall, not on this receptor specifically: Biological reproducibility was not directly assessed, although technical replication error appeared to be minimal. The study was constrained by small patient numbers, and validation of the findings is required in larger populations and under other immunosuppression protocols. Expanding Tregs with activated donor B cells appeared to identify the most biologically relevant and donor-specific TCRbeta repertoire.

Genomic DNA was extracted from sorted cells with the QIAGEN DNeasy Blood and Tissue Kit for TCRbeta CDR3 sequencing. Through immunoSEQ, high-throughput TCRbeta CDR3 sequencing was done commercially, including PCR amplification with internal controls and bias correction. The published analysis was carried out like this. A unique productive TCRbeta sequence was defined by the CDR3 nucleotide sequence when primers matched, and otherwise by the CDR3 amino acid sequence together with the Vbeta and Jbeta genes. Sequences were defined as donor-reactive when expanded at least 5-fold in CFSE-low cells versus unstimulated cells and present at a frequency of at least 0.01% in CFSE-low cells. Jensen-Shannon divergence, calculated on the top 100 TCRbeta sequences ranked by frequency, was used to quantify repertoire divergence. For samples with multiple sequencing runs, sorting error was corrected in each run separately before the runs were combined. TCRdb re-hosts the immuneACCESS table, in-frame sequences only. Its copies lack some clones; in the studies checked, an unresolved V gene accounts for under half of them, and the cause for the rest is not known. The V and J calls and clone size were taken over from that table, and D and trimming were inferred from the DNA. The sample contains approximately 19,000 clones, under 70% of them found a single time. Around 3% of the sample goes to the ten largest clones.

Blood from healthy controls was obtained either from healthy volunteers or as purchased buffy coats. Healthy control blood was processed to PBMCs with a Ficoll density gradient and then cryopreserved, whereas patient PBMCs were collected both before and after transplant. About this clone itself: Its cognate antigen has yet to be identified. Base qualities are not recorded, but no much larger clone differs from it by a single base.

Reading from cysteine to phenylalanine, the CDR3 counts 15 amino acids. The retained sequence is limited to the CDR3, 45 bases, with the frame set at the first base. From the germline V gene, CDR1 is SGHRS and CDR2 is YFSETQ. Trimming removed 6 bases from V and 8 bases from J, leaving 23 bases between the germline ends. The V and J genes are TRBV5-1 and TRBJ1-2; TRBD1 could be the D gene, as 5 bases match. What was sequenced was Tregs from blood cultured with allogeneic cells. The receptor's source is a human donor in good health. The CDR3 in this case is CASTQTGTKGGGYTF. The nucleotides read TGCGCCAGCACCCAAACCGGGACGAAGGGTGGAGGCTACACCTTC.